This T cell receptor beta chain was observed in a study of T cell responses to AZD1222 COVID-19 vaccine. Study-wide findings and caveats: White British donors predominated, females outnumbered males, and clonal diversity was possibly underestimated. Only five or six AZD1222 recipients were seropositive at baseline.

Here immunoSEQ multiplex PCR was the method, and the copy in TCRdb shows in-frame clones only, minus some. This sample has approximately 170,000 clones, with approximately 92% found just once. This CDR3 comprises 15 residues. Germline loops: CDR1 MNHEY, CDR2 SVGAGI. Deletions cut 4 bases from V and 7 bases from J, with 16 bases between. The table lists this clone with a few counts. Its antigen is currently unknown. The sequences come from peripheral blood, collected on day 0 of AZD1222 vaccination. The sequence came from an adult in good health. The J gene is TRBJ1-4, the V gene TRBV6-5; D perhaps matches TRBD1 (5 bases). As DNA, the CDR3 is TGTGCCAGCAGTTTGACAGATTCGGGTGGTGAAAAACTGTTTTTT. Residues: CASSLTDSGGEKLFF.